The rows below give T cell receptor beta chains drawn from one sample of a study of cytomegalovirus exposure and HLA in healthy donors. The data were produced by immunoSEQ multiplex PCR, yet TCRdb's version contains in-frame clones alone and is incomplete. Of some 180,000 clones in the sample, more than 9.5% are singletons; the top ten hold about 8%. Sequencing was done on a sample of PBMCs. The receptors originated from a man aged 50-60 years in good health and CMV-seropositive. The CDR3 runs from the conserved cysteine through the conserved F or W. The order of the fields is V gene, D gene, J gene, clone size, CDR3 protein, CDR3 DNA. D genes are given only for firm matches. Only some rows state a clone size, as once, few, many or a class for expanded clones.

>TRBV7-2|TRBD1|TRBJ1-1|NA
CASSLRDRWPMNTEAFF
TGTGCCAGCAGCCTCCGGGACAGATGGCCAATGAACACTGAAGCTTTCTTT
>TRBV19|TRBD2|TRBJ2-3|few
CASSMAGAGGLRTQYF
TGTGCCAGTAGTATGGCCGGGGCGGGGGGACTGCGTACGCAGTATTTT
>TRBV29-1|NA|TRBJ1-5|few
CSVAEGSDQPQHF
TGCAGCGTTGCGGAGGGGTCGGATCAGCCCCAGCATTTT
>TRBV7-9|TRBD2|TRBJ2-7|NA
CASSLGVAGAFYEQYF
TGTGCCAGCAGCTTAGGGGTAGCGGGGGCCTTCTACGAGCAGTACTTC
>TRBV7-9|NA|TRBJ1-2|NA
CASSQILGTNGYTF
TGTGCCAGCAGCCAGATTCTGGGGACTAATGGCTACACCTTC
>TRBV4-3|NA|TRBJ1-2|NA
CASSQDLMGLYGYTF
TGCGCCAGCAGCCAAGATCTTATGGGGCTCTATGGCTACACCTTC
>TRBV7-2|NA|TRBJ2-2|few
CASSRAGTPTGELFF
TGTGCCAGCAGCCGCGCCGGGACTCCTACCGGGGAGCTGTTTTTT
>TRBV9|NA|TRBJ2-2|few
CASSPGHNTGELFF
TGTGCCAGCAGCCCAGGACATAACACCGGGGAGCTGTTTTTT
>TRBV6-4|NA|TRBJ1-4|few
CASSVVQGDGKLFF
TGTGCCAGCAGTGTTGTACAGGGAGATGGAAAACTGTTTTTT
>TRBV6-6|NA|TRBJ2-4|NA
CASSYSRSPKNIQYF
TGTGCCAGCAGTTACTCAAGGAGTCCCAAAAACATTCAGTACTTC
>TRBV11-2|NA|TRBJ1-1|NA
CASSRARMTVEAFF
TGTGCCAGCAGCCGCGCCAGGATGACCGTAGAAGCTTTCTTT
>TRBV19|NA|TRBJ1-1|few
CASSPGGRRNTEAFF
TGTGCCAGTAGTCCCGGGGGTCGACGGAACACTGAAGCTTTCTTT
>TRBV5-1|NA|TRBJ1-2|few
CASSLEVGRGYGYTF
TGCGCCAGCAGCTTGGAAGTAGGCCGGGGGTATGGCTACACCTTC
>TRBV29-1|TRBD1|TRBJ2-5|few
CSVEDGDRGIETQYF
TGCAGCGTTGAAGATGGGGACAGGGGGATTGAGACCCAGTACTTC
>TRBV27|NA|TRBJ1-5|NA
CASSLNGKGHQPQHF
TGTGCCAGCAGTTTAAACGGGAAGGGCCATCAGCCCCAGCATTTT
>TRBV10-3|NA|TRBJ1-6|NA
CAISGRVGAPLHF
TGTGCCATCAGTGGCAGGGTAGGGGCACCCCTCCACTTT
>TRBV27|TRBD2|TRBJ2-3|NA
CASRSGTTQYF
TGTGCCAGCAGATCCGGGACTACCCAGTATTTT
>TRBV28|TRBD2|TRBJ2-1|few
CASSLSWGAGNNEQFF
TGTGCCAGCAGTTTGTCTTGGGGAGCGGGGAACAATGAGCAGTTCTTC
>TRBV19|TRBD2|TRBJ2-3|NA
CASCVAGGSYTQYF
TGTGCCAGTTGCGTAGCGGGGGGGTCCTATACGCAGTATTTT
>TRBV6-6|TRBD1|TRBJ1-1|NA
CASSLGQPSEAFF
TGTGCCAGCAGTTTGGGACAGCCTAGTGAAGCTTTCTTT
>TRBV19|NA|TRBJ1-1|NA
CATQKGLVNTEAFF
TGTGCCACCCAAAAGGGGCTAGTCAACACTGAAGCTTTCTTT
>TRBV7-2|NA|TRBJ2-3|few
CASSRDSRTDTQYF
TGTGCCAGCAGCCGGGACTCCCGGACAGATACGCAGTATTTT
>TRBV19|TRBD2|TRBJ2-1|NA
CASSAPGLAGGGEQFF
TGTGCCAGTAGTGCACCGGGACTAGCGGGAGGGGGTGAGCAGTTCTTC
>TRBV4-3|NA|TRBJ1-2|NA
CASSQEIGQGYGYTF
TGCGCCAGCAGCCAAGAAATAGGGCAGGGCTATGGCTACACCTTC
>TRBV6-5|NA|TRBJ1-2|few
CASKKGRATNYGYTF
TGTGCCAGCAAGAAGGGGAGGGCAACCAACTATGGCTACACCTTC
>TRBV19|TRBD1|TRBJ2-5|few
CASSIKGAVETQYF
TGTGCCAGTAGTATAAAGGGGGCGGTGGAGACCCAGTACTTC
>TRBV5-1|TRBD2|TRBJ2-5|few
CASSLVLAGGLRLRSGETQYF
TGCGCCAGCAGCTTGGTCCTAGCGGGGGGGCTACGGCTACGGAGTGGGGAGACCCAGTACTTC
>TRBV7-2|TRBD2|TRBJ2-3|NA
CASSPGLAGGLDTQYF
TGTGCCAGCAGCCCGGGACTAGCGGGGGGGCTAGATACGCAGTATTTT
>TRBV5-1|TRBD1|TRBJ1-6|NA
CASSLGQGGSPLHF
TGCGCCAGCAGCTTGGGACAGGGCGGTTCACCCCTCCACTTT
>TRBV6-5|NA|TRBJ1-2|few
CATQAGPYYGYTF
TGTGCCACCCAAGCGGGACCTTACTATGGCTACACCTTC
>TRBV4-3|TRBD1|TRBJ2-2|NA
CASSHPGQGKNTGELFF
TGCGCCAGCAGCCATCCGGGACAGGGGAAAAACACCGGGGAGCTGTTTTTT
>TRBV6-1|TRBD1|TRBJ1-1|NA
CASSLRQGLVEAFF
TGTGCCAGCAGTCTTCGACAGGGGCTAGTAGAAGCTTTCTTT
>TRBV5-6|NA|TRBJ1-6|NA
CASSLGQWYNSPLHF
TGTGCCAGCAGCTTGGGACAGTGGTATAATTCACCCCTCCACTTT
>TRBV5-6|NA|TRBJ2-1|few
CASSFFGGHNEQFF
TGTGCCAGCAGCTTCTTCGGGGGACACAATGAGCAGTTCTTC
>TRBV10-3|TRBD1|TRBJ2-5|few
CAISDERQGRQETQYF
TGTGCCATCAGTGACGAAAGACAGGGCCGACAAGAGACCCAGTACTTC
>TRBV6-5|TRBD2|TRBJ2-3|NA
CASRRLAVSTDTQYF
TGTGCCAGCAGGAGACTAGCGGTTAGCACAGATACGCAGTATTTT
>TRBV13|TRBD2|TRBJ2-1|NA
CASSLSGGLRNEQFF
TGTGCCAGCAGTTTGAGCGGGGGCTTACGTAATGAGCAGTTCTTC
>TRBV25-1|NA|TRBJ1-6|few
CASTSSYNSPLHF
TGTGCCAGCACCAGCTCCTATAATTCACCCCTCCACTTT
>TRBV5-4|NA|TRBJ1-2|NA
CASSQGPDKALGYTF
TGTGCCAGCAGCCAGGGCCCGGACAAGGCTTTAGGCTACACCTTC
>TRBV4-3|NA|TRBJ2-5|NA
CASSQDQRETQYF
TGCGCCAGCAGCCAAGATCAACGGGAGACCCAGTACTTC
>TRBV14|NA|TRBJ1-4|NA
CASSQGAGEKLFF
TGTGCCAGCAGCCAGGGGGCCGGTGAAAAACTGTTTTTT
>TRBV10-1|NA|TRBJ2-1|NA
CASSSTSTADNEQFF
TGCGCCAGCAGCTCCACTAGCACGGCGGACAATGAGCAGTTCTTC
>TRBV29-1|TRBD1|TRBJ2-7|few
CSARQGMGSYEQYF
TGCAGCGCCAGACAGGGGATGGGTTCCTACGAGCAGTACTTC
>TRBV29-1|TRBD1|TRBJ1-1|few
CSADRVENTEAFF
TGCAGCGCTGACAGGGTCGAGAACACTGAAGCTTTCTTT
>TRBV7-8|NA|TRBJ1-6|NA
CASSSQTGEDSPLHF
TGTGCCAGCAGCTCCCAGACGGGAGAAGATTCACCCCTCCACTTT
>TRBV9|NA|TRBJ1-3|few
CASSGGQGGGNTIYF
TGTGCCAGCAGTGGCGGTCAAGGCGGGGGAAACACCATATATTTT
>TRBV4-1|NA|TRBJ2-1|NA
CASSQSPSNLKSYNEQFF
TGCGCCAGCAGCCAGTCCCCTAGCAACCTCAAATCCTACAATGAGCAGTTCTTC
>TRBV7-9|NA|TRBJ1-2|few
CASSLGQVYGYTF
TGTGCCAGCAGCTTAGGACAGGTCTATGGCTACACCTTC
>TRBV5-1|NA|TRBJ1-2|NA
CASSLSQTGAHGYTF
TGCGCCAGCAGCTTATCTCAGACAGGAGCCCATGGCTACACCTTC
>TRBV9|NA|TRBJ2-2|few
CASSDRVHTGELFF
TGTGCCAGCAGCGACAGGGTGCACACCGGGGAGCTGTTTTTT
>TRBV2|TRBD2|TRBJ2-5|few
CASRGTSGVETQYF
TGTGCCAGCAGAGGGACTAGCGGGGTGGAGACCCAGTACTTC
>TRBV6-4|TRBD1|TRBJ2-2|NA
CASSEQGAAGELFF
TGTGCCAGCAGTGAACAGGGGGCAGCCGGGGAGCTGTTTTTT
>TRBV7-2|NA|TRBJ1-1|few
CASRAGTEAFF
TGTGCCAGCAGGGCGGGTACTGAAGCTTTCTTT
>TRBV18|TRBD1|TRBJ1-2|few
CASSPGTGGQDGYTF
TGTGCCAGCTCACCCGGGACAGGGGGCCAGGATGGCTACACCTTC
>TRBV7-2|TRBD2|TRBJ2-5|NA
CASSLEAGRETQYF
TGTGCCAGCAGCTTAGAAGCGGGACGAGAGACCCAGTACTTC